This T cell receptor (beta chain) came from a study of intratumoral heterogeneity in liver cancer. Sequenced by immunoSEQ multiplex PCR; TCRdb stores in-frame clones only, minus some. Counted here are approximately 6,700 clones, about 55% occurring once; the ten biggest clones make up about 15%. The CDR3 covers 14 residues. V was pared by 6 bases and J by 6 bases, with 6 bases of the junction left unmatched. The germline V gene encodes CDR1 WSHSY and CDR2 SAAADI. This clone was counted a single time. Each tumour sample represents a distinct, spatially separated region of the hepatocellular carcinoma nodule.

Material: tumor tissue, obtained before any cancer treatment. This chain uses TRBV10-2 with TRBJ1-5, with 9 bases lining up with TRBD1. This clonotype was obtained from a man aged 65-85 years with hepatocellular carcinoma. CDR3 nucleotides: TGCGCCAGCAGGTCGGGACAGGGAGGTCAGCCCCAGCATTTT. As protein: CASRSGQGGQPQHF.